These 26 T cell receptor beta chains were sequenced from one sample in a study of graft-versus-host responses after intestinal transplantation. These receptors are not linked to any known antigen. The assay was immunoSEQ multiplex PCR, and TCRdb's table has in-frame clones only and misses some. The sample holds about 100,000 clones, approximately 84% seen once. This sample comprised unstimulated CD4+ T cells sorted from spleen or lymph node cells, obtained before transplant. These TCRs come from a human donor who was the organ donor for an intestinal transplant.

The count of this clone is one. This chain connects TRBV7-9 to TRBJ1-2; 10 bases agree with TRBD1. The J segment lost 4 bases and the V segment lost 5 bases, leaving 10 bases of the junction unmatched. CDR1 and CDR2 (germline): SEHNR, FQNEAQ (reference sequence). This CDR3 has 16 amino acids. The chain's CDR3 is CASSPPPGTGAYGYTF. The CDR3 nucleotides read TGTGCCAGCAGCCCTCCCCCAGGGACAGGGGCCTATGGCTACACCTTC. Complete variable domain (other parts from reference TRBV7-9 and TRBJ1-2): DTGVSQNPRHKITKRGQNVTFRCDPISEHNRLYWYRQTLGQGPEFLTYFQNEAQLEKSRLLSDRFSAERPKGSFSTLEIQRTEQGDSAMYLCASSPPPGTGAYGYTFGSGTRLTVV.

The gene calls are TRBV9 and TRBJ1-2; tentatively, D is TRBD1 (6 bases). Per the germline V gene, CDR1 is SGDLS and CDR2 is YYNGEE. The V end was cut by 4 bases, the J end by 4 bases, with 14 bases between. CDR3 length equals 14 residues. CDR3 sequence: CASSPRDTAYGYTF. The DNA for the CDR3 is TGTGCCAGCAGCCCCCGGGACACCGCCTATGGCTACACCTTC. Using reference TRBV9 and TRBJ1-2 for the parts outside the CDR3, the full variable domain is DSGVTQTPKHLITATGQRVTLRCSPRSGDLSVYWYQQSLDQGLQFLIQYYNGEERAKGNILERFSAQQFPDLHSELNLSSLELGDSALYFCASSPRDTAYGYTFGSGTRLTVV.

The J gene is TRBJ1-1, the V gene TRBV28; no clear D gene. Per germline, CDR1 MDHEN and CDR2 SYDVKM. Deletions cut 4 bases from V and 1 base from J, with 7 bases between. The CDR3 sequence is 13 residues long. The CDR3 reads CASSSVKNTEAFF. The CDR3 DNA reads as TGTGCCAGCAGTTCGGTCAAGAACACTGAAGCTTTCTTT.

CDR3 coding DNA: TGTGCCAGCAGTGCGGGGAGCAATCAGCCCCAGCATTTT. This encodes CASSAGSNQPQHF. The rearrangement uses TRBV6-1 and TRBJ1-5; D not certain. This CDR3 contains 13 residues. Germline V lookup: CDR1 MNHNS, CDR2 SASEGT. The V end was cut by 4 bases, the J end by 1 base, with 5 bases between.

This clone was detected once. The chain carries TRBV25-1 and TRBJ1-1; D perhaps matches TRBD1 (5 bases). Germline V gene sequence: CDR1 MGHDK, CDR2 SYGVNS. The length of the CDR3 is 15 residues. V lost 6 bases and J 4 bases, leaving 18 bases between the germline ends. This CDR3 reads CASRKTGTAPTEAFF. The CDR3 DNA follows: TGTGCCAGCAGAAAAACCGGGACGGCCCCCACTGAAGCTTTCTTT.

V usage is TRBV5-1 and J usage is TRBJ2-2; D possibly matches TRBD1 or TRBD2 (6 bases each). V gave up 4 bases and J gave up 3 bases, with 13 bases separating them. Germline V gene sequence: CDR1 SGHRS, CDR2 YFSETQ. The CDR3 runs 15 residues. The CDR3 spells CASSPTGGYTGELFF. Written as DNA, the CDR3 is TGCGCCAGCAGCCCGACAGGAGGGTACACCGGGGAGCTGTTTTTT.

The chain uses TRBV28 and TRBJ2-1; D possibly matches TRBD1 or TRBD2 (6 bases each). Trimming took off 5 bases at V and 0 bases at J, with 14 bases between the two ends. CDR1 and CDR2 from the germline V gene are MDHEN and SYDVKM. This CDR3 spans 16 amino acids. CDR3 coding DNA: TGTGCCAGCAGTCCTCCCCGGGGGCCCTCCTACAATGAGCAGTTCTTC. It codes for CASSPPRGPSYNEQFF.

The chain is built from TRBV19 and TRBJ2-2, with 14 nucleotides matching TRBD2. V lost 6 bases, J lost 2 bases, and 5 bases stayed unmatched. The CDR3 consists of 17 residues. Germline values: CDR1 LNHDA, CDR2 SQIVND (reference sequence). CDR3 protein: CASRGLAGGKNTGELFF. Written as DNA, the CDR3 is TGTGCCAGTAGAGGACTAGCGGGGGGAAAAAACACCGGGGAGCTGTTTTTT.

J is TRBJ2-7 and V is TRBV20-1, with TRBD2 as a possible D gene (5 bases). This CDR3 contains 11 residues. The V end was cut by 3 bases, the J end by 2 bases, with 5 bases between. The germline V gene encodes CDR1 DFQATT and CDR2 SNEGSKA (reference sequence). CDR3 region: CSARTTYEQYF. CDR3 DNA sequence: TGCAGTGCTAGGACTACCTACGAGCAGTACTTC.

V usage is TRBV19 and J usage is TRBJ1-1, with D unresolved. This CDR3 region has 15 residues. CDR1 and CDR2 from the germline V gene are LNHDA and SQIVND (reference sequence). V lost 3 bases and J lost 0, with 11 bases in between. The CDR3 DNA reads TGTGCCAGTAGTATGAGCCGGGCCATGAACACTGAAGCTTTCTTT. It encodes CASSMSRAMNTEAFF.

The chain is built from TRBV6-1 and TRBJ1-2; no clear D. Germline V gene data show CDR1 as MNHNS and CDR2 as SASEGT. V lost 5 bases and J lost 8, with 15 bases in between. The CDR3 extends over 13 amino acids. CDR3 sequence (DNA): TGTGCCAGCAGTTCACCCAACGGAGGGGGCTACACCTTC. The encoded protein is CASSSPNGGGYTF.

The rearrangement links TRBV7-9 to TRBJ1-2; perhaps TRBD1 as D (6 bases). Between the trimmed V and J ends, which lost 4 bases and 6 bases, there was a span of 15 bases. This CDR3 contains 14 residues. CDR1 SEHNR and CDR2 FQNEAQ come from the germline V gene (reference sequence). DNA of the CDR3: TGTGCCAGCAGCTCCCACGGCCAGGGGAATGGCTACACCTTC. Protein: CASSSHGQGNGYTF.

The V call is TRBV7-8, the J call TRBJ2-5; 7 positions match TRBD1. The CDR3 runs to 16 residues. The V segment lost 2 bases and the J segment 5 bases; nucleotides outside the gene matches: 11. Germline CDR1 and CDR2: SGHVS and FQNEAQ. CDR3 sequence reads: CASSLMGTAPSETQYF. For the CDR3, the DNA is TGTGCCAGCAGCTTAATGGGGACAGCCCCCAGCGAGACCCAGTACTTC.

The rearrangement joins TRBV6-1 to TRBJ1-2; no clear D gene. The CDR3 contains 13 residues. The germline CDR1 and CDR2 sequences are MNHNS and SASEGT. V was shortened by 0 bases and J by 2 bases, with 4 bases between the two germline ends. The CDR3 nucleotides read TGTGCCAGCAGTGAAGCGGAGAACTATGGCTACACCTTC. This translates into CASSEAENYGYTF.

This chain connects TRBV9 to TRBJ2-1, with D maybe TRBD1 (5 bases). CDR3 length: 16 residues. Trimming stripped 0 bases from V and 0 bases from J, with 10 bases between. The V gene's germline CDR1 is SGDLS and CDR2 YYNGEE. CDR3 bases: TGTGCCAGCAGCGTAGAGGGGCAGAGCTCCTACAATGAGCAGTTCTTC. Protein: CASSVEGQSSYNEQFF.

The chain combines TRBV5-5 with TRBJ1-1; tentatively, D is TRBD1 (5 bases). Germline CDR1 and CDR2: SGHKS and YYEKEE (reference sequence). V lost 0 bases and J 1 base, leaving 13 bases between the germline ends. The CDR3 loop spans 16 amino acids. The CDR3 DNA is TGTGCCAGCAGCTTGGGATTGGGACGGTGGAACACTGAAGCTTTCTTT. This codes for CASSLGLGRWNTEAFF.

This clone has just one count. The CDR3 spells CASRTWTSGTGELFF. For the CDR3, the DNA is TGTGCCAGCAGAACCTGGACTAGCGGCACCGGGGAGCTGTTTTTT. The chain is built from TRBV28 and TRBJ2-2; 10 bases match TRBD2. Germline trimming cut 6 bases from V and 4 bases from J; bases unmatched to any gene: 5. Germline lookup yields CDR1 MDHEN and CDR2 SYDVKM. CDR3 size: 15 residues.

The V and J genes are TRBV7-8 and TRBJ2-6; D may be TRBD1 (6 bases). The V end was cut by 5 bases, the J end by 0 bases, with 14 bases between. The CDR3 covers 17 residues. CDR1 is SGHVS and CDR2 is FQNEAQ in the germline V gene. The CDR3 sequence: CASSGGQLLSGANVLTF. CDR3 in DNA: TGTGCCAGCAGCGGCGGACAGCTCCTCTCTGGGGCCAACGTCCTGACTTTC.

The chain recombines TRBV7-3 with TRBJ2-1, with D perhaps matching TRBD1 (6 bases). The V gene lost 5 bases and the J gene lost 2 bases, with 10 bases spanning the gap. The germline gives CDR1 SGHTA, CDR2 FQGTGA. The CDR3 is made up of 14 amino acids. CDR3 DNA sequence: TGTGCCAGCAGCCAAACAGGGACCTACAATGAGCAGTTCTTC. This sequence encodes CASSQTGTYNEQFF.

J is TRBJ2-5 and V is TRBV5-6; D is undetermined. V was trimmed by 0 bases and J by 4 bases, leaving 13 bases between them. The CDR3 is 15 amino acids. Germline lookup yields CDR1 SGHDT and CDR2 YYEEEE. The CDR3 loop reads CASSLASGWGETQYF. CDR3 DNA sequence: TGTGCCAGCAGCTTGGCCTCTGGTTGGGGAGAGACCCAGTACTTC.

V and J are TRBV4-1 and TRBJ1-6; TRBD1 agrees at 7 bases. V shed 7 bases, J shed 7 bases, and the junction held 10 bases outside the gene matches. Germline V gene lookup returns CDR1 MGHRA and CDR2 YSYEKL. The CDR3 is 15 amino acids. CDR3 sequence: CASKHPDRANSPLHF. In nucleotides, the CDR3 is TGCGCCAGCAAGCACCCCGACAGGGCGAATTCACCCCTCCACTTT.

This chain connects TRBV6-5 to TRBJ1-6; D perhaps matches TRBD1 (6 bases). Trimming left V 2 bases short and J 10 bases short, with 9 bases between. The CDR3 runs to 13 residues. CDR1 and CDR2 (germline): MNHEY, SVGAGI. The DNA of the CDR3 is TGTGCCAGCAGTTACGCAGGGGACTCACCCCTCCACTTT. The encoded protein is CASSYAGDSPLHF.

The rearrangement joins TRBV2 to TRBJ2-7; possible D gene TRBD1, 7 bases. The CDR3 sequence is 15 residues long. V lost 8 bases and J 2 bases, leaving 19 bases between the germline ends. Germline CDR1 SNHLY, CDR2 FYNNEI. CDR3 nucleotides: TGTGCCAGCGCAACAGGAGGGACAGCTACCTACGAGCAGTACTTC. It specifies CASATGGTATYEQYF.

This clone has just one count. V usage is TRBV7-8 and J usage is TRBJ1-5, with D hard to call. Germline V gene sequence: CDR1 SGHVS, CDR2 FQNEAQ. V lost 5 bases to trimming and J lost 1 base, with 3 bases between them. The CDR3 loop spans 12 amino acids. The CDR3 loop is CASSDSNQPQHF. CDR3 sequence (DNA): TGTGCCAGCAGCGACAGCAATCAGCCCCAGCATTTT.

This clone was counted only a few times. The V call is TRBV18, the J call TRBJ1-2, with no clear D. Per the germline V gene, CDR1 is KGHSH and CDR2 is LQKENI. The V gene lost 0 bases and the J gene lost 4 bases, with 12 bases spanning the gap. This CDR3 region has 15 residues. CDR3 sequence reads: CASSPPAPGSYGYTF. The DNA for the CDR3 is TGTGCCAGCTCACCACCGGCCCCGGGGAGCTATGGCTACACCTTC.

The V call is TRBV6-5, the J call TRBJ2-3; weak D call: TRBD2 (6 bases). Germline V CDR1 and CDR2: MNHEY, SVGAGI. V lost 10 bases and J 4 bases, leaving 15 bases between the germline ends. CDR3 length: 13 residues. This CDR3 is CATQREVADTQYF. Here the CDR3 DNA reads TGTGCCACCCAAAGGGAGGTGGCAGATACGCAGTATTTT.